This T cell receptor beta chain emerged from a study of cytomegalovirus exposure and HLA in healthy donors. General study results and limits: When analyzed later, the rates of TCR association showed variation by HLA locus, with DRB1 the most and HLA-C the fewest. Among immune exposure information, only CMV serostatus was available.

The CDR3 is made up of 14 amino acids. With 11 bases clipped from V and 4 bases from J, the junction kept 8 bases outside the gene matches. CDR1 and CDR2 from the germline V gene are LNHDA and SQIVND (reference sequence). Note on this clone: Antigen specificity is unknown.

PCR employed 60 Vbeta and 13 Jbeta primers. TCRdb's copy holds only in-frame clones and misses some; the assay was immunoSEQ multiplex PCR. The table includes about 170,000 clones, 70% to 90% detected once. The rearrangement uses TRBV19 and TRBJ1-5; 10 bases are a match to TRBD1. This receptor was obtained from a male donor in good health and CMV-seronegative. What was sequenced was PBMCs. In DNA, the CDR3 is TGTGCCGGTGGGACAGGGGTAGATAATCAGCCCCAGCATTTT. Residues: CAGGTGVDNQPQHF. Complete variable domain (other parts from reference TRBV19 and TRBJ1-5): DGGITQSPKYLFRKEGQNVTLSCEQNLNHDAMYWYRQDPGQGLRLIYYSQIVNDFQKGDIAEGYSVSREKKESFPLTVTSAQKNPTAFYLCAGGTGVDNQPQHFGDGTRLSIL.